Here is one T cell receptor (beta chain) with its context. Trimming stripped 5 bases from V and 6 bases from J, with 10 bases between. The CDR3 has 13 amino acids. These data are taken from a study of T cell repertoires in cytomegalovirus infection. The overall study: CMV infection together with matching HLA type was indicated by public TCR beta signatures.

MiXCR was run by TCRdb on the reads, yielding one entry per CDR3 protein. The data contain 150,000 to 180,000 distinct CDR3 sequences, about a quarter of them seen just once; the ten biggest clones take up about 10%. The sequenced sample was PBMCs. This clonotype originated in a human donor in good health (CMV status not recorded). Some clones in this sample may be carry-over from other donors' samples. This chain connects TRBV12-3 or TRBV12-4 to TRBJ2-2; D could derive from TRBD1 or TRBD2 (5 bases each). CDR3 nucleotide sequence: TGTGCCAGCAGTGACGGGGCGGCCGGGGAGCTGTTTTTT. Protein product: CASSDGAAGELFF.